Presented here are 14 T cell receptor beta chains from one specimen sequenced in a study of control samples from healthy donors and cancer patients. Assay: immunoSEQ multiplex PCR; the TCRdb copy retains only in-frame clones and omits some. The table shows 78,000 or so clones, with about 88% occurring only once. The sequenced material came from blood. All receptors derive from a woman between 45 and 60 years old in good health.

This clone was seen only once. The J gene is TRBJ2-4, the V gene TRBV7-2; 7 nucleotides line up with TRBD1. Germline values: CDR1 SGHTA, CDR2 FQGNSA. The length of the CDR3 is 15 residues. Trimming cost V 5 bases and J 7 bases; bases outside gene matches: 11. The CDR3 loop reads CASSPGRQGVNIQYF. The CDR3 DNA reads TGTGCCAGCAGCCCGGGAAGACAGGGAGTGAACATTCAGTACTTC.

This clone was detected a few times. This chain joins TRBV7-9 and TRBJ2-3; maybe TRBD2 (5 bases). V gave up 3 bases and J gave up 5 bases, with 21 bases separating them. The germline CDR1 and CDR2 sequences are SEHNR and FQNEAQ (reference sequence). This CDR3 comprises 17 residues. CDR3 nucleotides: TGTGCCAGCAGCTTTTTGTTCAATAGGGTTGCGGGAGATACGCAGTATTTT. Its protein is CASSFLFNRVAGDTQYF.

Remarks on this clone: Distinct nucleotide sequences in the sample also encode this CDR3. The rearrangement links TRBV21-1 to TRBJ2-2; the table calls TRBD1, which could not be checked here. TRBV21-1 is tagged as a pseudogene. The CDR3 totals 19 residues. The CDR3 region is CASSKAPYQTGGRAGELFF. CDR3 nucleotide sequence: TGTGCCAGCAGCAAAGCTCCATATCAAACAGGGGGTCGAGCCGGGGAGCTGTTTTTT.

The chain has TRBV12-3 or TRBV12-4 and TRBJ2-7; 8 bases agree with TRBD2. The CDR3 runs to 13 residues. V trimming: 5 bases; J trimming: 8 bases; junction bases outside the gene matches: 8. The CDR3 DNA follows: TGTGCCAGCAGTGCGACGGGGGGGGCGCAGCAGTACTTC. Its protein is CASSATGGAQQYF.

The CDR3 region has the DNA TGTGCCAGCAGGGGACAGGGAACCGGGGAGCTGTTTTTT. Amino acids: CASRGQGTGELFF. The rearrangement uses TRBV2 and TRBJ2-2; TRBD1 matches 9 bases. From germline, CDR1 is SNHLY and CDR2 FYNNEI. Trimming at V came to 6 bases and at J to 5 bases, leaving 1 base not matched to a gene. The CDR3 has 13 residues.

This clone has just a few counts. The chain carries TRBV12-3 or TRBV12-4 and TRBJ1-2; no reliable D call. The CDR3 consists of 12 residues. Trimming stripped 4 bases from V and 10 bases from J, with 13 bases between. The CDR3: CASSSLWASYTF. Here the CDR3 DNA reads TGTGCCAGCAGTTCCCTGTGGGCCTCCTACACCTTC.

The CDR3, as DNA: TGTGCCAGCAGGCGTACCGGGACATACACCGGGGAGCTGTTTTTT. It specifies CASRRTGTYTGELFF. The chain joins TRBV5-6 to TRBJ2-2, with D tentatively TRBD1 (6 bases). CDR1 is SGHDT, CDR2 YYEEEE, per germline. The ends were cut back, 5 bases at V and 3 bases at J, with 14 bases in the middle. The CDR3 runs 15 residues.

V is TRBV18 and J is TRBJ2-2, with D unresolved. This CDR3 spans 14 amino acids. Germline V gene data show CDR1 as KGHSH and CDR2 as LQKENI. V lost 0 bases to trimming and J lost 1 base, with 3 bases between them. The CDR3 sequence is CASSPPLNTGELFF. The CDR3, as DNA: TGTGCCAGCTCACCACCCCTGAACACCGGGGAGCTGTTTTTT.

The genes are TRBV18 and TRBJ2-1; the match to TRBD2 covers 14 bases. CDR1 and CDR2 from the germline V gene are KGHSH and LQKENI. Trimming at V came to 6 bases and at J to 3 bases, leaving 4 bases not matched to a gene. This CDR3 is built from 16 residues. CDR3 sequence (DNA): TGTGCCAGCTCTCCCGGACTAGCGGGGGGCTACAATGAGCAGTTCTTC. This translates into CASSPGLAGGYNEQFF.

The rearrangement links TRBV29-1 to TRBJ1-5, with a possible D match to TRBD1 (6 bases). CDR3 length: 13 residues. V was cut by 4 bases and J by 7 bases, with 14 bases left in between. The germline CDR1 and CDR2 sequences are SQVTM and ANQGSEA. The CDR3 reads CSVAGTPTQPQHF. The CDR3, as DNA: TGCAGCGTTGCCGGGACACCCACCCAGCCCCAGCATTTT.

The rearrangement links TRBV2 to TRBJ2-3; D gene unclear. Trimming removed 3 bases at V and 2 bases at J, with 12 bases between. The CDR3 extends over 15 amino acids. Germline V CDR1 and CDR2: SNHLY, FYNNEI. This chain's CDR3 is CASSELGANTDTQYF. The CDR3 DNA reads TGTGCCAGCAGTGAGCTCGGCGCAAACACAGATACGCAGTATTTT.

This rearrangement joins TRBV13 to TRBJ1-2; D is unclear. V dropped 0 bases and J dropped 8 bases, with 4 bases sitting between them. Germline-derived CDR1 and CDR2 are PRHDT and FYEKMQ (reference sequence). The length of the CDR3 is 11 residues. CDR3 amino acids: CASSLGGGYTF. CDR3 DNA: TGTGCCAGCAGCTTAGGAGGAGGCTACACCTTC.

This clone was detected many times. This rearrangement joins TRBV6-5 to TRBJ1-2; TRBD1 might be the D (6 bases). This CDR3 is built from 16 residues. V was pared by 4 bases and J by 2 bases, with 17 bases between. CDR1 and CDR2 from the germline V gene are MNHEY and SVGAGI. The CDR3 sequence: CASSSGVIQGNYGYTF. DNA for the CDR3: TGTGCCAGCAGTTCAGGAGTCATTCAGGGGAACTATGGCTACACCTTC.

The table lists this clone with a count of one. This chain links TRBV12-3 or TRBV12-4 with TRBJ1-1; D possibly corresponds to TRBD1 (6 bases). The CDR3 is 13 residues long. V was clipped by 6 bases and J by 8 bases, with 16 bases between them. CDR3 region: CASSPGGGIEAFF. CDR3 bases: TGTGCCAGCAGCCCCGGAGGGGGGATAGAAGCTTTCTTT.